The 10 T cell receptor beta chains below were found in one sample sequenced in a study of breast tumors, draining lymph nodes, adjacent tissues. Via MiXCR, TCRdb re-called the multiplex PCR reads, giving one row per CDR3 protein. The profile shows about 230,000 distinct CDR3 sequences, about 32% of them singletons. Axillary draining lymph nodes of breast cancer patients supplied the node samples. Sequenced: axillary lymph node tissue. These receptor sequences come from a female donor with breast cancer. Some clones in this sample may be carry-over from other donors' samples.

As concerns this clonotype: The conserved final phenylalanine or tryptophan is absent from the CDR3, which likely points to a read error. V and J are TRBV20-1 and TRBJ2-1; D is perhaps TRBD1 or TRBD2 (6 bases each). Germline assignment: CDR1 DFQATT and CDR2 SNEGSKA (reference sequence). CDR3 length: 11 residues. The germline V and J ends were trimmed by 5 bases and 9 bases, with 11 bases remaining between them. CDR3 DNA sequence: TGCAGTGCTGGGGGGCGGGGTGAGCAGTTCTCC. Translating gives CSAGGRGEQFS.

This clonotype was found many times. The chain is built from TRBV5-1 and TRBJ2-1; 8 nucleotides agree with TRBD2. Trimming removed 1 base from V and 4 bases from J; junction bases left unmatched: 4. The CDR3 consists of 15 residues. The germline CDR1 and CDR2 sequences are SGHRS and YFSETQ. The CDR3 nucleotides are TGCGCCAGCAGCTTGATAGCGGGGAGTTACAATGAGCAGTTCTTC. It yields the protein CASSLIAGSYNEQFF. The full variable domain, rest sourced from reference TRBV5-1 and TRBJ2-1, is KAGVTQTPRYLIKTRGQQVTLSCSPISGHRSVSWYQQTPGQGLQFLFEYFSETQRNKGNFPGRFSGRQFSNSRSEMNVSTLELGDSALYLCASSLIAGSYNEQFFGPGTRLTVL.

The table lists this clonotype with many counts. The chain carries TRBV18 and TRBJ2-7; 13 bases line up with TRBD2. The germline V gene encodes CDR1 KGHSH and CDR2 LQKENI. Trimming at V came to 6 bases and at J to 5 bases, leaving 7 bases not matched to a gene. The CDR3 contains 15 residues. The chain's CDR3 is CASSGTSGTSHEQYF. As DNA, the CDR3 is TGTGCCAGCTCGGGGACTAGCGGGACGTCCCACGAGCAGTACTTC.

In this sample, this clonotype turned up many times. The V and J genes are TRBV10-3 and TRBJ1-5; D gene uncertain. Trimming removed 2 bases from V and 4 bases from J, with 12 bases in between. CDR3 size: 15 residues. Germline V gene data show CDR1 as ENHRY and CDR2 as SYGVKD. The CDR3 DNA reads as TGTGCCATCAGTGAGAATTGGGTGGGGAATCAGCCCCAGCATTTT. Translation gives CAISENWVGNQPQHF.

In its sample, this clonotype was seen a few times. A clone one base away is much larger, so this may be a read error. The V call is TRBV20-1, the J call TRBJ2-1; perhaps TRBD2 as D (6 bases). This CDR3 region has 11 residues. The germline V gene encodes CDR1 DFQATT and CDR2 SNEGSKA (reference sequence). CDR3 bases: TGCAGTGCTAGTCGGCGGGGTGAGCAGTCCTTC. Amino acids: CSASRRGEQSF.

As regards this clonotype: A read error may explain this, as a much larger clone is one base away. The CDR3 protein is CASSHSRFEQYF. The CDR3, as DNA: TGTGCCAGCAGTCACTCTAGGTTCGAGCAGTACTTC. The V call is TRBV6-2 or TRBV6-3, the J call TRBJ2-7; no reliable D call. The CDR3 has 12 residues. The germline gives CDR1 MNHEY, CDR2 SVGEGT.

This clonotype has ten or more counts. V gene TRBV7-9 combines with J gene TRBJ2-1, with 8 bases identical to TRBD1. J gave up 6 bases and V 5 bases, and 9 bases lay outside the gene matches. The CDR3 length is 15 residues. Germline CDR1 reads SEHNR; CDR2 reads FQNEAQ (reference sequence). The CDR3 coding sequence is TGTGCCAGCAGCCCCGACAGGGGCGATCGCAATGAGCAGTTCTTC. It yields the protein CASSPDRGDRNEQFF. Complete variable domain (other parts from reference TRBV7-9 and TRBJ2-1): DTGVSQNPRHKITKRGQNVTFRCDPISEHNRLYWYRQTLGQGPEFLTYFQNEAQLEKSRLLSDRFSAERPKGSFSTLEIQRTEQGDSAMYLCASSPDRGDRNEQFFGPGTRLTVL.

Ten or more counts support this clonotype. The genes are TRBV2 and TRBJ1-4; perhaps TRBD1 as D (6 bases). Germline loops: CDR1 SNHLY, CDR2 FYNNEI. The CDR3 runs to 12 residues. Trimming shortened V by 3 bases and J by 8 bases, and 7 bases separated the two germline ends. The CDR3, as DNA: TGTGCCAGCAGTGAGCAGGGGGAAAAACTGTTTTTT. It specifies CASSEQGEKLFF.

Ten or more counts support this clonotype. The chain joins TRBV3-1 to TRBJ2-2; weak D call: TRBD2 (5 bases). Germline assignment: CDR1 LGHDT and CDR2 YNNKEL (reference sequence). Trimming removed 4 bases at V and 6 bases at J, with 9 bases between. The CDR3 totals 13 residues. For the CDR3, the DNA is TGTGCCAGCAGCCCAATGAGGGCCGGGGAGCTGTTTTTT. Protein: CASSPMRAGELFF.

The V gene is TRBV2, the J gene TRBJ2-1; TRBD2 matches 11 bases. Trimming removed 5 bases from V and 0 bases from J; junction bases left unmatched: 0. This CDR3 is built from 15 residues. Germline CDR1 and CDR2: SNHLY and FYNNEI. CDR3 bases: TGTGCCAGCAGTACTAGCGGGGGCTCCTACAATGAGCAGTTCTTC. Protein: CASSTSGGSYNEQFF.